This T cell receptor (beta chain) was sequenced in a study of blood T cell repertoires in COVID-19. Overall study context: Samples of COVID-19 (acute and convalescent) were obtained from the United States, Italy and Spain.

The CDR3 is made up of 14 amino acids. Germline V gene data show CDR1 as GTSNPN and CDR2 as SVGIG (reference sequence). V was clipped by 1 base and J by 5 bases; unmatched bases: 5. A Seattle source enrolled patients during active infection and followed them longitudinally. Original processing methods: Amplification of reference gene primers was used by the study to estimate nucleated cell counts. Repertoires were generated with immunoSEQ multiplex PCR, while TCRdb's copy carries only in-frame clones and drops some. V, J and clone size reflect that table, while D and trimming were determined from the DNA. The sample holds 250,000 to 350,000 clones, about nine tenths seen once.

Sequences were obtained from peripheral blood. This TCR was sampled from a woman aged 25 to 45 with COVID-19, enrolled during active disease. The rearrangement uses TRBV30 and TRBJ1-2; 9 bases agree with TRBD1. The CDR3 DNA follows: TGTGCCTGGAGTGGGTGGGACAGGGAGTATGGCTACACCTTC. As protein: CAWSGWDREYGYTF.